This record concerns one TCR beta chain sequence. The length of the CDR3 is 13 residues. Trimming took 4 bases from V and 3 from J, leaving 5 bases between them. CDR1 is KGHDR and CDR2 is SFDVKD in the germline V gene. The data belong to a study of blood T cell repertoires in COVID-19. Study summary: T cells, B-cell-depleted T cells, or PBMCs provided the cDNA or gDNA that served as material.

TCRdb's table, derived via immunoSEQ multiplex PCR, lists solely in-frame clones and lacks some. The table shows 110,000 to 150,000 clones, with just under 85% occurring only once. This clonotype was obtained from a man between 50 and 59 years old who had recovered from COVID-19. Sequencing was carried out using PBMCs or T cells enriched from blood (not recorded which). V and J are TRBV24-1 and TRBJ2-2; no firm D call. For the CDR3, the DNA is TGTGCCACCAGTGACCCCGACACCGGGGAGCTGTTTTTT. Protein: CATSDPDTGELFF.